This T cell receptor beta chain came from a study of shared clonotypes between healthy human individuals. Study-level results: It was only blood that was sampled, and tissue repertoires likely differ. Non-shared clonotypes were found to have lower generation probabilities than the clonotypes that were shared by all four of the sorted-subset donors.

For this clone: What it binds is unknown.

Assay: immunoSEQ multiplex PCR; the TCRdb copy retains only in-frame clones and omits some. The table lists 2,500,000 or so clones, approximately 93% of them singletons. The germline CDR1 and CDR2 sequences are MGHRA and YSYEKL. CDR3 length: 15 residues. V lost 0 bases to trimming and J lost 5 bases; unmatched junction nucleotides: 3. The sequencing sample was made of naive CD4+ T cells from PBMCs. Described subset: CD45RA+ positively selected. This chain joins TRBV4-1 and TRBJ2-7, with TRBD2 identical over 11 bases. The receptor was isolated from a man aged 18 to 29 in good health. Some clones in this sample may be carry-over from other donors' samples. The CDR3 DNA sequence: TGCGCCAGCAGCCAAGAACTAGCGGGAGTCCACGAGCAGTACTTC. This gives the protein CASSQELAGVHEQYF.